Detailed here is one T cell receptor beta chain. This sample is part of a study of blood T cell repertoires in COVID-19. The V end lost 6 bases, the J end lost 1 base, and 12 bases lay between the germline ends. This CDR3 has 14 residues. The germline V gene has CDR1 MDHEN and CDR2 SYDVKM. Per the study methods: Amplifying reference gene primers gave estimates of nucleated cell counts. The data were produced by immunoSEQ multiplex PCR, yet TCRdb's version contains in-frame clones alone and is incomplete. The DNA was the basis for D and trimming; V, J and clone size are from that table. The table includes some 200,000 clones, about 93% detected once.

The rearrangement links TRBV28 to TRBJ1-2; D is possibly TRBD1 (5 bases). The source of this sequence is a man aged 50 to 60 with acute or convalescent COVID-19. The sample was peripheral blood. CDR3 sequence reads: CASRRTGSNYGYTF. The CDR3 bases are TGTGCCAGCAGACGCACAGGAAGTAACTATGGCTACACCTTC.